This TCR beta chain is drawn from a study of T cell repertoires in cytomegalovirus infection. Looking at the study overall: Recently identified HLA-C-restricted CMV epitopes were among the peptides used. Shared public TCR beta signatures pointed to both CMV infection and a matching HLA type. Regarding the study as a whole: There were HLA-C-restricted CMV-specific TCR beta clonotypes dominating the ex vivo response.

The trim removed 5 bases at V and 6 bases at J, leaving 11 bases unmatched. Germline-derived CDR1 and CDR2 are LNHDA and SQIVND (reference sequence). CDR3 length: 15 residues. To note about this clonotype: Antigen: not known.

A single record per CDR3 protein comes from TCRdb applying MiXCR to the reads. This sample has fewer than 1,000,000 distinct CDR3 sequences, with about a third found just once. This sequence was found in a human donor in good health (CMV status not recorded). Some clones in this sample may be carry-over from other donors' samples. The source was cultured CD8+ T cells from PBMCs, collected from culture after CMV antigen stimulation. V gene TRBV19 combines with J gene TRBJ2-3, with 7 bases matching TRBD2. The CDR3 DNA follows: TGTGCCAGTAGTGGCTCCAACGGGGGGAGTGATACGCAGTATTTT. Protein: CASSGSNGGSDTQYF.